Only one count was recorded for the clone carrying this TCR beta chain. This record comes from a study of T cell responses to AZD1222 COVID-19 vaccine. CDR1 is LGHDT and CDR2 is YNNKEL in the germline V gene (reference sequence). V trimming: 4 bases; J trimming: 6 bases; junction bases outside the gene matches: 8. The CDR3 sequence is 14 residues long. TCRdb's copy holds only in-frame clones and misses some; the assay was immunoSEQ multiplex PCR. The table includes about 140,000 clones, 90% detected once. The specimen comprised peripheral blood, sampled on day 0 of AZD1222 vaccination. This sequence originates from an adult in good health. The rearrangement uses TRBV3-1 (or the pseudogene TRBV3-2) and TRBJ2-7; 8 bases are a match to TRBD1. The CDR3 sequence: CASSPWTGTSEQYF. In nucleotides, the CDR3 is TGTGCCAGCAGCCCGTGGACAGGGACCTCCGAGCAGTACTTC.